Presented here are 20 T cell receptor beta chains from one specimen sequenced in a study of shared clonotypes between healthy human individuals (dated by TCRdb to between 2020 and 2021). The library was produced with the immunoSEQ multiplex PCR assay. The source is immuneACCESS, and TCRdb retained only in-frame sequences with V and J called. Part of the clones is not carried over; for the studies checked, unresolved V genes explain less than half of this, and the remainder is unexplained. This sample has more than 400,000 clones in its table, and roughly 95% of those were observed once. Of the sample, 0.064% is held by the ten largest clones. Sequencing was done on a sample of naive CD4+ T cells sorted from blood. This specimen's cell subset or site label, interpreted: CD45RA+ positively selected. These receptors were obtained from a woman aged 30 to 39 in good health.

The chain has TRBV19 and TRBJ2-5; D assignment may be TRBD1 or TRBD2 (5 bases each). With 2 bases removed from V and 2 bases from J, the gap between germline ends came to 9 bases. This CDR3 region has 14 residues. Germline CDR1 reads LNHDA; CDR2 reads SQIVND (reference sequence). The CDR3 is CASSIYWGQETQYF. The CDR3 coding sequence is TGTGCCAGTAGTATATATTGGGGGCAAGAGACCCAGTACTTC. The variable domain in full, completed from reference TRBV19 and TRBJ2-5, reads DGGITQSPKYLFRKEGQNVTLSCEQNLNHDAMYWYRQDPGQGLRLIYYSQIVNDFQKGDIAEGYSVSREKKESFPLTVTSAQKNPTAFYLCASSIYWGQETQYFGPGTRLLVL.

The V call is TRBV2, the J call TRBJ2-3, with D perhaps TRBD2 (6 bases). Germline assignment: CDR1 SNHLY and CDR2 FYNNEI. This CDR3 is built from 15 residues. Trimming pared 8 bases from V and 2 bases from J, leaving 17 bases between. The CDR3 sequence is CASVRRGKDTDTQYF. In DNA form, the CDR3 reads TGTGCCAGCGTACGTCGGGGGAAAGACACAGATACGCAGTATTTT.

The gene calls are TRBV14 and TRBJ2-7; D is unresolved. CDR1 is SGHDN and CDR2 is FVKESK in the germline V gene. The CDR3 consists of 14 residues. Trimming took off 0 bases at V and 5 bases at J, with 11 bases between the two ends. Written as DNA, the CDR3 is TGTGCCAGCAGCCAAGAAGGCAGGCTGAACGAGCAGTACTTC. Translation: CASSQEGRLNEQYF.

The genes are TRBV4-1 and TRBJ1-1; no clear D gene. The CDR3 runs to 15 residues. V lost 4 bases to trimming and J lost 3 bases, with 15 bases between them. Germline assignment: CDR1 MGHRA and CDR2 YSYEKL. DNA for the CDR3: TGCGCCAGCAGCCTAACGCCGTTTTCATACACTGAAGCTTTCTTT. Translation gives CASSLTPFSYTEAFF.

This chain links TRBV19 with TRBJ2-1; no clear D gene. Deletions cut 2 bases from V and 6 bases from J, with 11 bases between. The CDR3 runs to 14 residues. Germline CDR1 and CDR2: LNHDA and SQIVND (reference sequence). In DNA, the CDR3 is TGTGCCAGTAGTATAACAGAGAAACCCAATGAGCAGTTCTTC. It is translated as CASSITEKPNEQFF.

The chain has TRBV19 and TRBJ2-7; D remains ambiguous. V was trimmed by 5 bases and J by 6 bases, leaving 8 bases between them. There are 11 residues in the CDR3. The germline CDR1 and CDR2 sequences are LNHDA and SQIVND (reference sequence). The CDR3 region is CASSFDGEQYF. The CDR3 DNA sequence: TGTGCCAGTAGTTTCGACGGCGAGCAGTACTTC.

The CDR3 reads CASSYTTRDTEAFF. CDR3 in DNA: TGTGCCAGCAGTTACACAACTCGGGACACTGAAGCTTTCTTT. This chain connects TRBV6-6 to TRBJ1-1, with D unclear. V dropped 2 bases and J dropped 3 bases, with 10 bases sitting between them. Germline values: CDR1 MNHNY, CDR2 SVGAGI (reference sequence). The CDR3 totals 14 residues.

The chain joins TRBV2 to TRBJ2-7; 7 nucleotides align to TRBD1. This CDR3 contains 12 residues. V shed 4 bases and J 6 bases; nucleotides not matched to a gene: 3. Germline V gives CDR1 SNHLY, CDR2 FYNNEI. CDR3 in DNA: TGTGCCAGCAGTGGTAACAGGGGCGAGCAGTACTTC. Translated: CASSGNRGEQYF.

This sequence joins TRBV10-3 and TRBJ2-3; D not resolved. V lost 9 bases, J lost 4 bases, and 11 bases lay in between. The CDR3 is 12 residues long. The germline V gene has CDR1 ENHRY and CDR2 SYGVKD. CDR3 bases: TGTGCCATACAGACGGCCGCAGATACGCAGTATTTT. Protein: CAIQTAADTQYF.

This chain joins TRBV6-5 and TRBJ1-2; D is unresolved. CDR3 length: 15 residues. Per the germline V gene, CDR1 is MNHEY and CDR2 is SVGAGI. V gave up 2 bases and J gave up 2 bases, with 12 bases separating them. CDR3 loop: CASSYRPENNYGYTF. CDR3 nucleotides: TGTGCCAGCAGTTACCGGCCAGAAAACAACTATGGCTACACCTTC.

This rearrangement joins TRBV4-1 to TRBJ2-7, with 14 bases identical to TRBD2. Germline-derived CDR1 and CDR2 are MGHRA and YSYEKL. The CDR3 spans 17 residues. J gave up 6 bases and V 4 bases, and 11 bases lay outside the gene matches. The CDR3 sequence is CASSRVWGGLAGAEQYF. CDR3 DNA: TGCGCCAGCAGCCGCGTATGGGGGGGACTAGCGGGAGCCGAGCAGTACTTC.

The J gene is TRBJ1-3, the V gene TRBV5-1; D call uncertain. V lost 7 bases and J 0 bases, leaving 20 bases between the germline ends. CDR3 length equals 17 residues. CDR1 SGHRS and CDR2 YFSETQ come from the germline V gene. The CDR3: CASPSRNQSYSGNTIYF. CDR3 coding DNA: TGCGCCAGCCCTTCTAGAAATCAATCTTACTCTGGAAACACCATATATTTT. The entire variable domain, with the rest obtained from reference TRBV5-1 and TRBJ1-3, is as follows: KAGVTQTPRYLIKTRGQQVTLSCSPISGHRSVSWYQQTPGQGLQFLFEYFSETQRNKGNFPGRFSGRQFSNSRSEMNVSTLELGDSALYLCASPSRNQSYSGNTIYFGEGSWLTVV.

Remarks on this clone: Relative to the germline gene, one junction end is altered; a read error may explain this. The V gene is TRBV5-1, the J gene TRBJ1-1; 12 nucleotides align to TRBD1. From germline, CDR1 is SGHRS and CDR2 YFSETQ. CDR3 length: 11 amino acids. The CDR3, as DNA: TGCGCCAGCACGGGACAGGGGGCGAGCCACTTT. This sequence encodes CASTGQGASHF.

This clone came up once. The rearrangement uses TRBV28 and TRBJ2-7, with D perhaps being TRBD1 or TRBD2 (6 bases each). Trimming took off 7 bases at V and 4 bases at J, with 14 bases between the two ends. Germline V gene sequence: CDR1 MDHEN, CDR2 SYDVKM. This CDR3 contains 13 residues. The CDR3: CASTRGTLYEQYF. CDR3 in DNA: TGTGCCAGCACCCGGGGGACATTGTACGAGCAGTACTTC.

CDR3 sequence reads: CAISDPGLYTQYF. The CDR3 DNA reads TGTGCCATCAGTGACCCAGGACTGTACACCCAGTACTTC. The chain has TRBV10-3 and TRBJ2-5; possibly TRBD2 for D (5 bases). CDR1 and CDR2 from the germline V gene are ENHRY and SYGVKD. This CDR3 comprises 13 residues. The V end lost 3 bases, the J end lost 8 bases, and 13 bases lay between the germline ends.

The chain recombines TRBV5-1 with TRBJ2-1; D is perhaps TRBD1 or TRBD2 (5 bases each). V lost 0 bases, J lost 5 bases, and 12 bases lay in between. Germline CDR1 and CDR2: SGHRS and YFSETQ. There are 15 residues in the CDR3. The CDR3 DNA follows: TGCGCCAGCAGCTTGGAGGGGAGTCCTAACAATGAGCAGTTCTTC. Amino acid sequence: CASSLEGSPNNEQFF.

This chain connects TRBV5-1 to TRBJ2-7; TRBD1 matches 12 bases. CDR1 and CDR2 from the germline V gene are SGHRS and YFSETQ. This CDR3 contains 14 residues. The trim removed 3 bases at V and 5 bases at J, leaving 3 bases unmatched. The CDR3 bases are TGCGCCAGCAGCTCGGGACAGGGGGCGGACGAGCAGTACTTC. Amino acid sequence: CASSSGQGADEQYF.

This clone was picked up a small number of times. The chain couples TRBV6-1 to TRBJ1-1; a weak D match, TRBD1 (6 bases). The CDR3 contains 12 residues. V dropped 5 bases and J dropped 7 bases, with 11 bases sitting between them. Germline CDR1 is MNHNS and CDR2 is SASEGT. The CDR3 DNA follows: TGTGCCAGCAGTAGAGACAGGATTGAAGCTTTCTTT. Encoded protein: CASSRDRIEAFF.

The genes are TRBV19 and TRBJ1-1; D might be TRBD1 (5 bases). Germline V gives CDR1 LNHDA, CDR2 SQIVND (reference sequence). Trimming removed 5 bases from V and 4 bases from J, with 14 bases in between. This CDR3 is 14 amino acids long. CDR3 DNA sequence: TGTGCCAGTAGTTTAAGGGGAACGGGCACTGAAGCTTTCTTT. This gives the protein CASSLRGTGTEAFF.

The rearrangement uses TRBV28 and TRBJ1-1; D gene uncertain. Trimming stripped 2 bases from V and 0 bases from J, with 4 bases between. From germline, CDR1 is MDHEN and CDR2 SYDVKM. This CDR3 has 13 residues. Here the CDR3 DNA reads TGTGCCAGCAGTTTAAACGTGAACACTGAAGCTTTCTTT. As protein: CASSLNVNTEAFF.